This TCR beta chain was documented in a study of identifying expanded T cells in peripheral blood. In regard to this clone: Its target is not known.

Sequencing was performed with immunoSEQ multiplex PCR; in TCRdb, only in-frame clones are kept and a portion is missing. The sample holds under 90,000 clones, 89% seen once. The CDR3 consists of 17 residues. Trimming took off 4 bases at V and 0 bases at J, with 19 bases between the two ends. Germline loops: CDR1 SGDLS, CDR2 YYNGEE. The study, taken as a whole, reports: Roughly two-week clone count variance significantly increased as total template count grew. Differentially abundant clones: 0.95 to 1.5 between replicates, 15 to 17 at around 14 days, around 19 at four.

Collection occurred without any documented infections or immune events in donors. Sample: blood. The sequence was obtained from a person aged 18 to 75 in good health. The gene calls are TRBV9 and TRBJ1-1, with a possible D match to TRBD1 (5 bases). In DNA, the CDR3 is TGTGCCAGCAGCCCCTCCGATGGGGCAGCTATGAACACTGAAGCTTTCTTT. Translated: CASSPSDGAAMNTEAFF.